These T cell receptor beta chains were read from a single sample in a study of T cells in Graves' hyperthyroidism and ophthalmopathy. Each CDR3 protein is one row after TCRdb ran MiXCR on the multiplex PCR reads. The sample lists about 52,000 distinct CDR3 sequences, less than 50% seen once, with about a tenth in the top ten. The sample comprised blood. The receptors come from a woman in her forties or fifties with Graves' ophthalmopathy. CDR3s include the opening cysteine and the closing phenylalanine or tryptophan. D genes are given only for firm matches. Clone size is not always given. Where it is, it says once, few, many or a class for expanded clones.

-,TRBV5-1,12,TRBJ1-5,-,CASSLAGRAQHF,TGCGCCAGCAGCTTGGCCGGGCGGGCCCAGCATTTT
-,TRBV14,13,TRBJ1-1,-,CASSRGENTEAFF,TGTGCCAGCAGCCGAGGGGAGAACACTGAAGCTTTCTTT
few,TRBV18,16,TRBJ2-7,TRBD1,CASSLIGRTGTYEQYF,TGTGCCAGCTCTCTTATAGGTCGGACAGGGACCTACGAGCAGTACTTC
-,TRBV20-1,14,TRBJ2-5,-,CSASGLVGGKTQYF,TGCAGTGCTAGCGGGTTGGTCGGCGGAAAGACCCAGTACTTC
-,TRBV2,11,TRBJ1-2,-,CASRPPAGYTF,TGTGCCAGCAGACCTCCCGCTGGCTACACCTTC
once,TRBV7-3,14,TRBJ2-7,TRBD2,CASSFVGGSYEQYF,TGTGCCAGCAGCTTTGTCGGCGGGAGCTACGAGCAGTACTTC
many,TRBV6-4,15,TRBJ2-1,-,CASSPDRAGYNEQFF,TGTGCCAGCAGCCCCGACAGGGCGGGGTACAATGAGCAGTTCTTC
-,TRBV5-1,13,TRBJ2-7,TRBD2,CASSLGRLGEQYF,TGCGCCAGCAGCCTCGGGAGGCTAGGGGAGCAGTACTTC
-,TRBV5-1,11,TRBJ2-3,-,CASRSGPRQYF,TGCGCCAGCCGCTCGGGCCCCAGGCAGTATTTT
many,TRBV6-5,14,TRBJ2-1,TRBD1,CASSFQTGDNEQFF,TGTGCCAGCAGTTTCCAGACAGGGGACAATGAGCAGTTCTTC
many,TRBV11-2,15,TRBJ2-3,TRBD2,CASSTGAGRGDTQYF,TGTGCCAGCAGCACCGGGGCAGGGAGGGGAGATACGCAGTATTTT
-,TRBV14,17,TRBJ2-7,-,CASSQAVAGPDPYEQYF,TGTGCCAGCAGCCAAGCGGTGGCCGGCCCTGACCCCTACGAGCAGTACTTC
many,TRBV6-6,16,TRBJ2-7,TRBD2,CASSSRTSGRANEQYF,TGTGCCAGCAGTTCAAGGACTAGCGGGAGGGCAAACGAGCAGTACTTC
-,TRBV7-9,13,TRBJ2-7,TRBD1,CASSSGTGYLQYF,TGTGCCAGCAGCTCCGGGACAGGTTACTTGCAGTACTTC
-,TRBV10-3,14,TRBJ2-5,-,CAISESGQGGTQYF,TGTGCCATCAGTGAGTCGGGTCAGGGTGGGACCCAGTACTTC
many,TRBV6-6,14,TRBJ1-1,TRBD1,CASRQGARNTEAFF,TGTGCCAGCAGACAGGGGGCTAGGAACACTGAAGCTTTCTTT
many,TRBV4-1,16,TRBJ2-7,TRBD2,CASSQGDGTSTYEQYF,TGCGCCAGCAGCCAAGGGGACGGGACTAGCACTTACGAGCAGTACTTC
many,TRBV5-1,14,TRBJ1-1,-,CASSASGGGTEAFF,TGCGCCAGCAGCGCTTCAGGTGGGGGTACTGAAGCTTTCTTT
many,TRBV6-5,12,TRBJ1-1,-,CASIGFDTEAFF,TGTGCCAGCATAGGGTTTGACACTGAAGCTTTCTTT
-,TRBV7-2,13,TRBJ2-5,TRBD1,CASSFDREETQYF,TGTGCCAGCAGCTTCGACAGGGAAGAGACCCAGTACTTC
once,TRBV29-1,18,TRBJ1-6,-,CSVREAGGQSSYNSPLHF,TGCAGCGTTCGAGAGGCGGGAGGGCAGAGCTCCTATAATTCACCCCTCCACTTT
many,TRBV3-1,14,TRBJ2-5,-,CASSQDFSGETQYF,TGTGCCAGCAGCCAAGACTTTAGCGGCGAGACCCAGTACTTC
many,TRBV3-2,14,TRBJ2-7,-,CASSQGFSSHEQYF,TGTGCCAGCAGCCAAGGTTTTAGCTCCCACGAGCAGTACTTC
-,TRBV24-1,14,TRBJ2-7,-,CATSEAGTLYEQYF,TGTGCCACCAGTGAAGCCGGGACCTTATACGAGCAGTACTTC
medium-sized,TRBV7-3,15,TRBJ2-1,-,CASSFGGSRHNEQFF,TGTGCCAGCAGCTTTGGGGGGAGTCGACACAATGAGCAGTTCTTC
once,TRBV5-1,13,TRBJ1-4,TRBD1,CASQGQGGEKLFF,TGCGCCAGCCAGGGACAGGGGGGTGAAAAACTGTTTTTT